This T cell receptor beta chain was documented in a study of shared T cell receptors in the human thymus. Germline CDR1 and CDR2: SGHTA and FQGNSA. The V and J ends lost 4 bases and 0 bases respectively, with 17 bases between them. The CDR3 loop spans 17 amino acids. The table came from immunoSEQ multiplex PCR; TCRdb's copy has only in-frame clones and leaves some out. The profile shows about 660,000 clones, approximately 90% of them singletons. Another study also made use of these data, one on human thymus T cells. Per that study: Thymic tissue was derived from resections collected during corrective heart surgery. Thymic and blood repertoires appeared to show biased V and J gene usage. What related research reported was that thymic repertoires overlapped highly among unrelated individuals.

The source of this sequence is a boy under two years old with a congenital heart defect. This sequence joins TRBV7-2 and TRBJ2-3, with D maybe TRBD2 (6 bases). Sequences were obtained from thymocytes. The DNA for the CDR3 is TGTGCCAGCAGCTCCACGGGCGGGGCATCTAGCACAGATACGCAGTATTTT. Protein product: CASSSTGGASSTDTQYF. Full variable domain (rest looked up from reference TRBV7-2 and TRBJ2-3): GAGVSQSPSNKVTEKGKDVELRCDPISGHTALYWYRQSLGQGLEFLIYFQGNSAPDKSGLPSDRFSAERTGGSVSTLTIQRTQQEDSAVYLCASSSTGGASSTDTQYFGPGTRLTVL.